This entry is about one T cell receptor beta chain. This specimen belongs to a study of blood T cell repertoires in COVID-19. Across the study: COVID-19 samples collected from the United States, Italy and Spain covered acute and convalescent phases. T cells, B-cell-depleted T cells, or PBMCs provided the cDNA or gDNA that served as material.

Authors' processing steps: Cell counts per sample came from amplifying reference gene primers. This table comes from immunoSEQ multiplex PCR, and its TCRdb copy is limited to in-frame clones, with some not included. V and J calls and clone size are as listed in that table; D and trimming were resolved from the DNA. The sample yields fewer than 200,000 clones, roughly 86% seen once. The CDR3 runs 15 residues. J lost 5 bases, V lost 5 bases, and 6 bases had no gene match. Germline V CDR1 and CDR2: SGHAT, FQNNGV. The sequence was collected from a woman aged 45-60 years with acute or convalescent COVID-19. This chain connects TRBV11-2 to TRBJ2-3, with 11 bases that match TRBD2. Sequenced input: peripheral blood. The CDR3 DNA is TGTGCCAGCAGCCTCACTAGCGGGAGAGAAGATACGCAGTATTTT. Residues: CASSLTSGREDTQYF.